Below, 15 T cell receptor beta chains from the same sample are listed, as sequenced in a study of OX40 agonist ivuxolimab in advanced cancers. The method was immunoSEQ multiplex PCR; TCRdb's version includes in-frame clones alone and lacks a portion of them. The data hold around 30,000 clones, with about four fifths observed a single time. The sample in question was CD4+ or CD8+ T cells sorted from blood, obtained in a trial of the OX40 agonist ivuxolimab. These receptor sequences come from an adult with an advanced solid tumor such as melanoma, head and neck, liver or kidney cancer.

This clone occurred a few times. This chain links TRBV5-6 with TRBJ1-2, with 10 bases aligning to TRBD1. The CDR3 has 11 residues. The V gene end was trimmed by 4 bases and the J gene end by 13 bases; junction bases not matched to a gene: 4. Looked up from germline, CDR1 is SGHDT and CDR2 is YYEEEE. The DNA for the CDR3 is TGTGCCAGCAGCGTGGACAGGGGGTTCACCTTC. Translating gives CASSVDRGFTF.

The J gene is TRBJ1-2, the V gene TRBV18, with D maybe TRBD1 (5 bases). The CDR3 contains 13 residues. Germline V gives CDR1 KGHSH, CDR2 LQKENI. V lost 2 bases and J lost 3, with 7 bases in between. The chain's CDR3 is CASSPGDDYGYTF. The CDR3 region has the DNA TGTGCCAGCTCACCAGGGGACGACTATGGCTACACCTTC.

The chain uses TRBV11-2 and TRBJ1-3; tentatively, D is TRBD1 (5 bases). V was cut by 4 bases and J by 5 bases, with 15 bases left in between. The CDR3 totals 15 residues. Germline V gene lookup returns CDR1 SGHAT and CDR2 FQNNGV. CDR3 amino acids: CASSSGGYERNTIYF. The CDR3 coding sequence is TGTGCCAGCAGCTCGGGGGGTTACGAGAGAAACACCATATATTTT.

By sample fraction, this clone is medium-sized. The chain uses TRBV27 and TRBJ2-7, with unresolved D. This CDR3 contains 11 residues. CDR1 MNHEY and CDR2 SMNVEV come from the germline V gene (reference sequence). V lost 6 bases and J lost 3, with 6 bases in between. In DNA form, the CDR3 reads TGTGCCAGCAGGTTGAACTACGAGCAGTACTTC. The encoded protein is CASRLNYEQYF.

The table lists this clone with a count of one. The rearrangement uses TRBV6-6 and TRBJ1-5; the match to TRBD1 covers 10 bases. The length of the CDR3 is 15 residues. CDR1 is MNHNY, CDR2 SVGAGI, per germline (reference sequence). J gave up 4 bases and V 7 bases, and 7 bases lay outside the gene matches. This chain's CDR3 is CASKTGTGVNQPQHF. The CDR3 DNA reads as TGTGCCAGCAAGACCGGGACAGGGGTGAATCAGCCCCAGCATTTT.

V usage is TRBV30 and J usage is TRBJ2-1; 9 positions agree with TRBD1. This CDR3 has 17 residues. The ends lost 7 bases at V and 0 bases at J; junction bases unmatched: 13. Germline values: CDR1 GTSNPN, CDR2 SVGIG (reference sequence). CDR3 sequence: CAFVGQGTKLSYNEQFF. For the CDR3, the DNA is TGTGCCTTTGTTGGACAGGGGACAAAACTCTCCTACAATGAGCAGTTCTTC.

The rearrangement joins TRBV14 to TRBJ2-1, with D tentatively TRBD2 (5 bases). The CDR3 spans 16 residues. V lost 1 base to trimming and J lost 2 bases, with 12 bases between them. Germline CDR1 and CDR2: SGHDN and FVKESK. For the CDR3, the DNA is TGTGCCAGCAGCCAAGTAGCGACGGGTCCCTACAATGAGCAGTTCTTC. As protein: CASSQVATGPYNEQFF. The whole variable domain, remainder taken from reference TRBV14 and TRBJ2-1, is EAGVTQFPSHSVIEKGQTVTLRCDPISGHDNLYWYRRVMGKEIKFLLHFVKESKQDESGMPNNRFLAERTGGTYSTLKVQPAELEDSGVYFCASSQVATGPYNEQFFGPGTRLTVL.

The chain joins TRBV7-9 to TRBJ2-1, with D hard to call. V shed 0 bases and J shed 7 bases, with 4 bases lying between them. Per germline, CDR1 SEHNR and CDR2 FQNEAQ (reference sequence). The CDR3 runs 12 residues. CDR3 residues: CASSLAENEQFF. In nucleotides, the CDR3 is TGTGCCAGCAGCTTAGCGGAGAATGAGCAGTTCTTC.

This sequence joins TRBV19 and TRBJ1-4; D gene ambiguous. Trimming took 3 bases from V and 0 from J, leaving 20 bases between them. Germline V lookup: CDR1 LNHDA, CDR2 SQIVND (reference sequence). There are 19 residues in the CDR3. The CDR3, as DNA: TGTGCCAGTAGTATTGAATCCCGGGATCACCTAGCAACTAATGAAAAACTGTTTTTT. Residues: CASSIESRDHLATNEKLFF. The variable domain in full, completed from reference TRBV19 and TRBJ1-4, reads DGGITQSPKYLFRKEGQNVTLSCEQNLNHDAMYWYRQDPGQGLRLIYYSQIVNDFQKGDIAEGYSVSREKKESFPLTVTSAQKNPTAFYLCASSIESRDHLATNEKLFFGSGTQLSVL.

The chain links TRBV29-1 to TRBJ2-7; D is perhaps TRBD2 (5 bases). CDR3 length equals 11 residues. The germline gives CDR1 SQVTM, CDR2 ANQGSEA. V gave up 6 bases and J gave up 5 bases, with 11 bases separating them. CDR3 bases: TGCAGCGTCGTCCTGGGAGACGAGCAGTACTTC. Translating gives CSVVLGDEQYF.

In this sample, this clone turned up once. The chain links TRBV7-7 to TRBJ1-1; 7 positions agree with TRBD1. Per the germline V gene, CDR1 is SSHAT and CDR2 is FNYEAQ (reference sequence). The CDR3 consists of 13 residues. The J segment lost 7 bases and the V segment lost 4 bases, leaving 6 bases of the junction unmatched. CDR3 nucleotide sequence: TGTGCCAGCAGCTATACGACAGGGAGTGAAGCTTTCTTT. It yields the protein CASSYTTGSEAFF. Full variable domain (outside the CDR3, taken from reference TRBV7-7 and TRBJ1-1): GAGVSQSPRYKVTKRGQDVTLRCDPISSHATLYWYQQALGQGPEFLTYFNYEAQPDKSGLPSDRFSAERPEGSISTLTIQRTEQRDSAMYRCASSYTTGSEAFFGQGTRLTVV.

The genes are TRBV5-1 and TRBJ1-2; D not certain. Germline CDR1 and CDR2: SGHRS and YFSETQ. V lost 0 bases and J 4 bases, leaving 13 bases between the germline ends. The CDR3 runs 15 residues. The CDR3 is CASSLEAQSFYGYTF. The CDR3 region has the DNA TGCGCCAGCAGCTTGGAGGCGCAGTCGTTCTATGGCTACACCTTC.

The chain employs TRBV5-6 and TRBJ2-5; 14 nucleotides match TRBD2. CDR3 length equals 19 residues. Germline lookup yields CDR1 SGHDT and CDR2 YYEEEE. The trim removed 3 bases at V and 2 bases at J, leaving 12 bases unmatched. DNA of the CDR3: TGTGCCAGCAGCTGGGCGACTAGCGGGAGGGGGGTCAGACAAGAGACCCAGTACTTC. Its translation is CASSWATSGRGVRQETQYF.

V gene TRBV19 combines with J gene TRBJ2-1; unclear D gene. CDR3 length: 12 amino acids. The V end lost 3 bases, the J end lost 10 bases, and 10 bases lay between the germline ends. In germline, CDR1 is LNHDA, CDR2 SQIVND (reference sequence). CDR3 coding DNA: TGTGCCAGTAGTATTTACCCTCTAGAGCAGTTCTTC. It translates to CASSIYPLEQFF. Looking up the rest from reference TRBV19 and TRBJ2-1 gives the full variable domain: DGGITQSPKYLFRKEGQNVTLSCEQNLNHDAMYWYRQDPGQGLRLIYYSQIVNDFQKGDIAEGYSVSREKKESFPLTVTSAQKNPTAFYLCASSIYPLEQFFGPGTRLTVL.

The rearrangement links TRBV11-2 to TRBJ2-7, with D maybe TRBD2 (5 bases). This CDR3 has 15 residues. V was pared by 7 bases and J by 2 bases, with 18 bases between. Germline assignment: CDR1 SGHAT and CDR2 FQNNGV. The CDR3 coding sequence is TGTGCCAGCACCTCTCGAGCGGTACAGACCTACGAGCAGTACTTC. It specifies CASTSRAVQTYEQYF. Together with reference TRBV11-2 and TRBJ2-7, the CDR3 gives the full variable domain: EAGVAQSPRYKIIEKRQSVAFWCNPISGHATLYWYQQILGQGPKLLIQFQNNGVVDDSQLPKDRFSAERLKGVDSTLKIQPAKLEDSAVYLCASTSRAVQTYEQYFGPGTRLTVT.